This T cell receptor beta chain is from a study of T cells in Graves' hyperthyroidism and ophthalmopathy. Study conclusions and caveats: A model of 13 V-J pairs discriminated ophthalmopathy from stable hyperthyroidism.

What was amplified from RNA transcripts were TCR beta CDR3 regions. During a first-round RT-PCR of the TCR CDR3, the HTBI primer set was used. TCRdb re-derived calls from the multiplex PCR reads in MiXCR, one entry per CDR3 protein. The sample includes 300,000 to 500,000 distinct CDR3 sequences, more than 12% seen only once; the top ten take around 28%. Trimming left V 2 bases short and J 4 bases short, with 11 bases between. The CDR3 has 14 amino acids. Cells are PBMCs isolated from about 10 ml of fresh blood. Remarks on this clonotype: As yet, its antigen is unknown. A much larger clone differs by one base, so this may be a read error.

The rearrangement uses TRBV12-3 or TRBV12-4 and TRBJ2-5; no definite D call. Material for sequencing was blood. The origin of this receptor is a man aged 50 to 60 with Graves' ophthalmopathy. The CDR3 DNA sequence: TGTGCCAGCAGTTTATGGATAGCAGCAGAGACCCAGTACTTC. It specifies CASSLWIAAETQYF.